This T cell receptor beta chain was sequenced for a study of blood T cells in healthy people across ages. General study results and limits: Unsorted PBMCs ruled out conclusive naive versus antigen-experienced comparison. Compared with aged donors, long-lived donors showed fewer expanded clones, suggesting selection.

Using a J-beta primer mix together with a sample-barcoded 5' primer, a second PCR was run for about 6 to 11 cycles. MiXCR, applied by TCRdb to the 5' RACE reads, yields one record per CDR3 protein. The sample contains more than 1 million distinct CDR3 sequences, around 43% of which appear only once. This clonotype was found a few times. Its antigen is not identified. At least 6 million PBMCs were isolated per sample. CDR3 size: 11 residues. Germline V gene sequence: CDR1 ENHRY, CDR2 SYGVKD. With 6 bases removed from V and 4 bases from J, the gap between germline ends came to 4 bases. The sequenced sample was blood. This TCR was sampled from a woman aged 60-70 years in good health. The V gene is TRBV10-3, the J gene TRBJ2-1, with D unclear. The CDR3 reads CAIRQYNEQFF. CDR3 nucleotides: TGTGCCATCAGACAGTACAATGAGCAGTTCTTC.